The 19 T cell receptor beta chains below were found in one sample sequenced in a study of T-cell memory formation after mild COVID-19. TCRdb used MiXCR to reprocess the 5' RACE reads, holding one entry per CDR3 protein. Here the sample spans about 180,000 distinct CDR3 sequences, around 15% being singletons. Sequenced material: PBMCs or a T cell subset sorted from them (not recorded which). These receptors all come from an adult woman who had mild COVID-19 (a few samples of this study predate the infection). Cell type and time point are not known.

J is TRBJ2-1 and V is TRBV7-6; weak D call: TRBD1 (6 bases). The CDR3 length is 13 residues. Germline V gives CDR1 SGHVS, CDR2 FNYEAQ. V dropped 5 bases and J dropped 7 bases, with 12 bases sitting between them. This CDR3 reads CASSPGTINEQFF. The CDR3 nucleotides read TGTGCCAGCAGCCCCGGGACAATTAATGAGCAGTTCTTC.

The V call is TRBV14, the J call TRBJ2-7; D gene uncertain. V dropped 4 bases and J dropped 3 bases, with 10 bases sitting between them. The length of the CDR3 is 13 residues. Germline CDR1 reads SGHDN; CDR2 reads FVKESK. The CDR3 sequence is CASSRGPVYEQYF. The CDR3 DNA sequence: TGTGCCAGCAGCCGAGGACCAGTCTACGAGCAGTACTTC.

This clonotype showed up just a few times. J is TRBJ2-7 and V is TRBV25-1; TRBD1 matches at 7 bases. Germline-derived CDR1 and CDR2 are MGHDK and SYGVNS. V trimming: 3 bases; J trimming: 3 bases; junction bases outside the gene matches: 2. CDR3 size: 13 residues. CDR3 DNA: TGTGCCAGCAGTGAGGGACAGATCTACGAGCAGTACTTC. The encoded protein is CASSEGQIYEQYF.

The chain carries TRBV20-1 and TRBJ2-2; D gene unclear. This CDR3 is 13 amino acids long. The germline CDR1 and CDR2 sequences are DFQATT and SNEGSKA (reference sequence). V gave up 3 bases and J gave up 0 bases, with 5 bases separating them. This CDR3 is CSASYANTGELFF. CDR3 nucleotide sequence: TGCAGTGCTAGCTACGCGAACACCGGGGAGCTGTTTTTT.

The chain links TRBV5-1 to TRBJ2-4; TRBD1 matches at 9 bases. Germline V gene data show CDR1 as SGHRS and CDR2 as YFSETQ. J was trimmed by 5 bases and V by 5 bases; bases with no gene match: 5. The CDR3 has 14 residues. CDR3 coding DNA: TGCGCCAGCAGTCCGGGACAGGGCCAAAACATTCAGTACTTC. It yields the protein CASSPGQGQNIQYF.

V usage is TRBV7-9 and J usage is TRBJ1-5; possibly TRBD1 for D (6 bases). The CDR3 runs to 13 residues. Trimming pared 5 bases from V and 10 bases from J, leaving 15 bases between. CDR1 is SEHNR and CDR2 is FQNEAQ in the germline V gene (reference sequence). The CDR3 sequence is CASSPGQDLPQHF. The CDR3 DNA follows: TGTGCCAGCAGCCCGGGACAAGACCTCCCCCAGCATTTT.

The J gene is TRBJ2-1, the V gene TRBV20-1, with 11 bases lining up with TRBD2. The CDR3 spans 15 residues. The junction had 8 bases not matched to a gene; V was cut back by 3 bases and J by 7 bases. CDR1 is DFQATT and CDR2 is SNEGSKA in the germline V gene (reference sequence). CDR3 in DNA: TGCAGTGCTAGGGTGACTAGCGGGAATCGAAATGAGCAGTTCTTC. Amino acid sequence: CSARVTSGNRNEQFF.

The table lists this clonotype with many counts. The chain has TRBV7-9 and TRBJ2-7; 10 nucleotides agree with TRBD1. Germline trimming cut 4 bases from V and 7 bases from J; bases unmatched to any gene: 10. Germline assignment: CDR1 SEHNR and CDR2 FQNEAQ (reference sequence). The CDR3 contains 15 residues. Written as DNA, the CDR3 is TGTGCCAGCAGCTCTCGGACAGGGGGACGTGGGGAGCAGTACTTC. It specifies CASSSRTGGRGEQYF.

The V call is TRBV12-3 or TRBV12-4, the J call TRBJ2-5; TRBD1 is a possible D gene (6 bases). Trimming took 8 bases from V and 5 from J, leaving 9 bases between them. The CDR3 contains 11 residues. The CDR3 nucleotides read TGTGCCAGCGAAAGGGGGGAGACCCAGTACTTC. Protein: CASERGETQYF.

The gene calls are TRBV6-7 and TRBJ1-2; weak D call: TRBD1 (6 bases). TRBV6-7 is sorted into the ORF group, with uncertain function. Trimming stripped 2 bases from V and 3 bases from J, with 10 bases between. This CDR3 contains 14 residues. CDR3 residues: CASSYAPGDYGYTF. For the CDR3, the DNA is TGTGCCAGCAGTTACGCTCCAGGGGACTATGGCTACACCTTC.

The chain carries TRBV5-1 and TRBJ2-3; 12 positions agree with TRBD2. Trimming cost V 4 bases and J 3 bases; bases outside gene matches: 3. Germline V gene lookup returns CDR1 SGHRS and CDR2 YFSETQ. The CDR3 spans 15 residues. The CDR3 loop reads CASSITSGRTDTQYF. The CDR3 nucleotides read TGCGCCAGCAGCATAACTAGCGGGAGGACAGATACGCAGTATTTT.

This clonotype was seen more than once but under ten times. The chain links TRBV6-4 to TRBJ2-3; 10 bases map to TRBD2. CDR3 length: 15 amino acids. Germline CDR1 reads MRHNA; CDR2 reads SNTAGT. J lost 2 bases, V lost 7 bases, and 6 bases had no gene match. The CDR3 DNA sequence: TGTGCCAGCACTTCACTAGCGGGACACACAGATACGCAGTATTTT. Its protein is CASTSLAGHTDTQYF.

Notes on this clonotype: Sequence at one end of the junction differs from germline and may be a read error. The rearrangement uses TRBV7-3 and TRBJ2-5, with 9 bases identical to TRBD1. The CDR3 runs 13 residues. The germline gives CDR1 SGHTA, CDR2 FQGTGA. The CDR3 DNA sequence: TGTGTCAGCAGCAGGACAGGGGAAGAGACCCAGTACTTC. Translated, it gives CVSSRTGEETQYF.

The chain carries TRBV7-9 and TRBJ2-3, with a possible D match to TRBD2 (5 bases). V was pared by 3 bases and J by 3 bases, with 10 bases between. This CDR3 has 14 residues. Germline-derived CDR1 and CDR2 are SEHNR and FQNEAQ (reference sequence). As DNA, the CDR3 is TGTGCCAGCAGCTTCACCGAGGGAACAGATACGCAGTATTTT. Translation gives CASSFTEGTDTQYF.

The chain has TRBV7-3 and TRBJ1-1, with 7 bases aligning to TRBD1. CDR1 and CDR2 (germline): SGHTA, FQGTGA. Trimming took 5 bases from V and 3 from J; bases not matched to a gene: 6. The CDR3 is 14 residues long. CDR3 bases: TGTGCCAGCAGCAAACAGGGGAGGGACACTGAAGCTTTCTTT. It encodes CASSKQGRDTEAFF.

The V gene is TRBV4-1, the J gene TRBJ1-4, with D perhaps TRBD1 (6 bases). V dropped 1 base and J dropped 8 bases, with 11 bases sitting between them. CDR3 length: 14 amino acids. The germline CDR1 and CDR2 sequences are MGHRA and YSYEKL. The CDR3 is CASSQVGGGEKLFF. The CDR3 DNA reads as TGCGCCAGCAGCCAAGTGGGGGGCGGCGAAAAACTGTTTTTT.

This chain links TRBV5-5 with TRBJ1-2; TRBD1 might be the D (6 bases). V dropped 3 bases and J dropped 4 bases, with 19 bases sitting between them. The CDR3 has 16 residues. CDR1 and CDR2 (germline): SGHKS, YYEKEE (reference sequence). CDR3 sequence (DNA): TGTGCCAGCAGCTCCAACATCCGGGACACGCCCTATGGCTACACCTTC. Amino acids: CASSSNIRDTPYGYTF.

This clonotype was seen more than once but under ten times. This sequence joins TRBV5-1 and TRBJ2-7, with 10 bases that match TRBD1. The V and J ends lost 0 bases and 6 bases, in that order; junction bases with no gene match: 6. CDR1 is SGHRS, CDR2 YFSETQ, per germline. There are 15 residues in the CDR3. The CDR3 region has the DNA TGCGCCAGCAGCTTGGGGGGGACAGGGGCATCCGAGCAGTACTTC. Translation gives CASSLGGTGASEQYF.

This sequence joins TRBV2 and TRBJ1-2; maybe TRBD1 (6 bases). The germline V gene encodes CDR1 SNHLY and CDR2 FYNNEI. The ends were cut back, 2 bases at V and 2 bases at J, with 9 bases in the middle. There are 14 residues in the CDR3. The CDR3 DNA follows: TGTGCCAGCAGTGAACGGACAGTAAACTATGGCTACACCTTC. Amino acids: CASSERTVNYGYTF.